This TCR beta chain was sequenced in a study of Graves' ophthalmopathy and Graves' hyperthyroidism. This clonotype was picked up many times. The study amplified TCR beta CDR3 regions using RNA transcripts. The authors performed first-round RT-PCR with HTBI primers and then a second-round multiplex PCR. One entry per CDR3 protein results from TCRdb running MiXCR on the multiplex PCR reads. The sample lists about 400,000 distinct CDR3 sequences; 15% to 20% were seen once. This receptor was obtained from a woman between 18 and 29 years old with Graves' ophthalmopathy. Sequences were obtained from peripheral blood.

CDR3 residues: CASSQAGSNQPQHF. The CDR3 bases are TGCGCCAGCAGCCAAGCGGGCAGCAATCAGCCCCAGCATTTT. This chain links TRBV4-3 with TRBJ1-5, with D unresolved. The V end was cut by 1 base, the J end by 1 base, with 5 bases between. This CDR3 has 14 amino acids. The germline gives CDR1 LGHNA, CDR2 YSLEER.